The sequence of this T cell receptor beta chain was determined in a study of graft-versus-host responses after intestinal transplantation. Some clones are missing from TCRdb's copy, which holds only in-frame ones; the method was immunoSEQ multiplex PCR. The table lists some 90,000 clones, around 93% of them singletons. CDR1 is LGHNA, CDR2 YNFKEQ, per germline. J lost 5 bases, V lost 0 bases, and 8 bases had no gene match. The CDR3 is 16 amino acids. This clone was counted a single time. Antigen: not known. The sample consisted of unstimulated CD8+ T cells sorted from spleen or lymph node cells, taken before transplant. The chain uses TRBV4-2 and TRBJ2-3; 7 bases are shared with TRBD1. This clonotype was obtained from a human donor who was the organ donor for an intestinal transplant. Written as DNA, the CDR3 is TGTGCCAGCAGCCAAGAGAAGGGGGCAGTGCAAGATACGCAGTATTTT. Translation gives CASSQEKGAVQDTQYF.